This T cell receptor beta chain was sequenced during a study of Graves' ophthalmopathy and Graves' hyperthyroidism. The CDR3 sequence is 14 residues long. V dropped 7 bases and J dropped 0 bases, with 13 bases sitting between them. CDR1 and CDR2 from the germline V gene are SGHAT and FQNNGV. The authors amplified TCR beta CDR3 regions from RNA transcripts. First-round RT-PCR used HTBI primers; second-round multiplex PCR followed. One entry per CDR3 protein results from TCRdb running MiXCR on the multiplex PCR reads. The profile covers over 500,000 distinct CDR3 sequences, with 22% appearing a single time and roughly 7.4% taken by the ten largest. In this sample, this clonotype turned up a few times.

What was sequenced was peripheral blood. This TCR was sampled from a woman younger than 35 with stable Graves' hyperthyroidism. Some clones in this sample may be carry-over from other donors' samples. The chain recombines TRBV11-2 with TRBJ2-7, with D possibly matching TRBD2 (5 bases). CDR3 sequence: CASNRNGGSYEQYF. The CDR3 region has the DNA TGTGCCAGCAACCGAAACGGAGGCTCCTACGAGCAGTACTTC.